These 31 T cell receptor beta chains were sequenced from one sample in a study of T cells in Graves' hyperthyroidism and ophthalmopathy. Researchers amplified the TCR beta CDR3 regions from RNA transcripts. First-round RT-PCR targeting the TCR CDR3 was performed with the HTBI primer set. Each CDR3 protein is one row after TCRdb ran MiXCR on the multiplex PCR reads. This sample has 600,000 to 650,000 distinct CDR3 sequences, with roughly 17% found just once. Material: blood. These receptors were taken from a woman in her twenties or thirties with Graves' hyperthyroidism.

This clonotype was seen at least ten times. At one end the junction does not follow the germline gene, possibly because of a read error. The gene calls are TRBV20-1 and TRBJ2-7, with D hard to call. The CDR3 sequence is 14 residues long. CDR1 is DFQATT and CDR2 is SNEGSKA in the germline V gene (reference sequence). CDR3 in amino acids: CSARDGEKAYEQYF. DNA for the CDR3: TGCAGTGCTAGAGACGGCGAAAAGGCCTATGAGCAGTACTTC.

The chain combines TRBV6-5 with TRBJ2-1; 8 bases align to TRBD2. Per germline, CDR1 MNHEY and CDR2 SVGAGI. This CDR3 contains 16 residues. V lost 4 bases to trimming and J lost 3 bases; unmatched junction nucleotides: 8. CDR3 region: CASSSGAGAHYNEQFF. DNA of the CDR3: TGTGCCAGCAGTTCAGGAGCGGGAGCCCACTACAATGAGCAGTTCTTC.

This clonotype showed up many times. Written as DNA, the CDR3 is TGTGCCAGCAGGGGGACCGGGACTAGTGGCAATACGCAGTATTTT. Translating gives CASRGTGTSGNTQYF. The chain links TRBV6-2 or TRBV6-3 to TRBJ2-3; 8 bases are shared with TRBD2. Trimming cost V 6 bases and J 7 bases; bases outside gene matches: 12. Looked up from germline, CDR1 is MNHEY and CDR2 is SVGEGT. This CDR3 comprises 15 residues.

This clonotype was seen repeatedly, ten times or more. This chain links TRBV5-1 with TRBJ2-7, with TRBD2 identical over 7 bases. This CDR3 is built from 13 residues. Trimming cost V 4 bases and J 3 bases; bases outside gene matches: 4. Looked up from germline, CDR1 is SGHRS and CDR2 is YFSETQ. CDR3: CASSGEGGYEQYF. The CDR3 nucleotides read TGCGCCAGCAGCGGGGAGGGAGGCTACGAGCAGTACTTC.

This clonotype was seen a handful of times. The junction differs from germline at one of its ends, possibly a read error. The gene calls are TRBV7-2 and TRBJ2-5; tentatively, D is TRBD1 or TRBD2 (5 bases each). This CDR3 is built from 14 residues. CDR1 and CDR2 from the germline V gene are SGHTA and FQGNSA. Here the CDR3 reads CASRPGTVQETRYF. CDR3 bases: TGTGCCAGCAGACCCGGGACGGTACAAGAGACCCGGTACTTC. The variable domain in full, completed from reference TRBV7-2 and TRBJ2-5, reads GAGVSQSPSNKVTEKGKDVELRCDPISGHTALYWYRQSLGQGLEFLIYFQGNSAPDKSGLPSDRFSAERTGGSVSTLTIQRTQQEDSAVYLCASRPGTVQETRYFGPGTRLLVL.

Concerning this clonotype: This may stem from a read error, because a much larger clone lies one nucleotide away. The V and J genes are TRBV7-3 and TRBJ2-3; D is undetermined. This CDR3 is 16 amino acids long. Germline lookup yields CDR1 SGHTA and CDR2 FQGTGA. Trimming removed 1 base from V and 1 base from J, with 12 bases in between. The CDR3 DNA sequence: TGTGCCAGCAGCTTAAAGAGGACGGCTGGCACAGATACGCAGTATTTT. This encodes CASSLKRTAGTDTQYF.

This clonotype was observed at least ten times. The chain uses TRBV11-3 and TRBJ2-7; D gene unclear. CDR1 and CDR2 from the germline V gene are SGHNT and YENEEA. Trimming shortened V by 4 bases and J by 1 base, and 11 bases separated the two germline ends. CDR3 size: 14 residues. In DNA form, the CDR3 reads TGTGCCAGCAGCTCCAGCAGAGAATCCTACGAGCAGTACTTC. Translation: CASSSSRESYEQYF.

This clonotype was found a few times. Here the CDR3 reads CSARTGTTYEQYF. DNA of the CDR3: TGCAGTGCTAGAACCGGGACAACCTACGAGCAGTACTTC. The chain links TRBV20-1 to TRBJ2-7; D possibly corresponds to TRBD1 (6 bases). This CDR3 comprises 13 residues. V was shortened by 2 bases and J by 2 bases, with 10 bases between the two germline ends. Germline V lookup: CDR1 DFQATT, CDR2 SNEGSKA (reference sequence).

This clonotype was recorded many times. The CDR3 loop reads CASRGQFNSPLHF. DNA for the CDR3: TGTGCCAGCAGGGGACAGTTCAATTCACCCCTCCACTTT. The chain recombines TRBV2 with TRBJ1-6; 7 bases fit TRBD1. With V trimmed by 6 bases and J by 7 bases, 3 bases remained unmatched. CDR1 and CDR2 from the germline V gene are SNHLY and FYNNEI. The CDR3 consists of 13 residues.

This clonotype has ten or more counts. The chain links TRBV10-1 to TRBJ1-1, with D unclear. V dropped 0 bases and J dropped 1 base, with 9 bases sitting between them. This CDR3 region has 15 residues. Germline CDR1 WNHNN, CDR2 SYGVQD (reference sequence). This CDR3 reads CASSESSVRNTEAFF. CDR3 sequence (DNA): TGCGCCAGCAGTGAGTCGTCGGTGAGGAACACTGAAGCTTTCTTT.

This clonotype appeared many times. This chain uses TRBV7-3 with TRBJ2-5; 12 bases fit TRBD1. V lost 2 bases and J lost 5; bases outside the gene matches: 3. CDR1 is SGHTA and CDR2 is FQGTGA in the germline V gene. CDR3 length: 15 residues. This CDR3 is CASSLGTGGAETQYF. The CDR3 nucleotides read TGTGCCAGCAGCTTAGGGACAGGGGGCGCGGAGACCCAGTACTTC.

There are many counts of this clonotype. This chain links TRBV20-1 with TRBJ2-5, with a tentative D call TRBD1 (5 bases). CDR1 and CDR2 (germline): DFQATT, SNEGSKA (reference sequence). Trimming took off 4 bases at V and 5 bases at J, with 14 bases between the two ends. The CDR3 is 13 amino acids. The CDR3 DNA reads as TGCAGTGCTACCTCTAACAAGGGGGAGACCCAGTACTTC. This translates into CSATSNKGETQYF.

This clonotype was picked up many times. The V call is TRBV6-2 or TRBV6-3, the J call TRBJ2-7, with 8 bases fitting TRBD2. CDR3 length: 15 amino acids. Trimming took 5 bases from V and 5 from J; bases not matched to a gene: 11. CDR1 MNHEY and CDR2 SVGEGT come from the germline V gene. This CDR3 reads CASSPYGGRRHEQYF. The CDR3 DNA is TGTGCCAGCAGTCCCTATGGCGGGAGGCGCCACGAGCAGTACTTC.

This clonotype was recorded a few times. The chain recombines TRBV4-1 with TRBJ1-2; the D gene is possibly TRBD1 (5 bases). Germline V lookup: CDR1 MGHRA, CDR2 YSYEKL. V was cut by 3 bases and J by 8 bases, with 10 bases left in between. The CDR3 runs 12 residues. The CDR3 sequence: CASSQGLRGYTF. CDR3 sequence (DNA): TGCGCCAGCAGCCAGGGGCTAAGGGGCTACACCTTC.

This clonotype was seen a few times. The gene calls are TRBV7-3 and TRBJ2-5; D remains ambiguous. The length of the CDR3 is 13 residues. The V and J ends lost 3 bases and 0 bases respectively, with 5 bases between them. The germline gives CDR1 SGHTA, CDR2 FQGTGA. The CDR3 loop is CASSFSNQETQYF. DNA for the CDR3: TGTGCCAGCAGCTTCAGCAACCAAGAGACCCAGTACTTC.

The table lists this clonotype with many counts. The gene calls are TRBV5-1 and TRBJ2-3; D uncertain. The CDR3 contains 14 residues. Germline V lookup: CDR1 SGHRS, CDR2 YFSETQ. Trimming cost V 4 bases and J 1 base, with 10 bases left between them. Here the CDR3 DNA reads TGCGCCAGCAGCACCTCTATAGGCACAGATACGCAGTATTTT. This gives the protein CASSTSIGTDTQYF.

This clonotype showed up many times. This rearrangement joins TRBV24-1 to TRBJ2-1; 9 bases align to TRBD2. This CDR3 is built from 17 residues. V lost 3 bases, J lost 8 bases, and 13 bases stayed unmatched. Germline V lookup: CDR1 KGHDR, CDR2 SFDVKD. The CDR3 loop is CATSDPTHSGRLYEQFF. CDR3 bases: TGTGCCACCAGTGATCCCACCCATAGCGGGAGATTGTATGAGCAGTTCTTC.

The rearrangement joins TRBV28 to TRBJ1-6, with a possible D match to TRBD1 (6 bases). The V gene's germline CDR1 is MDHEN and CDR2 SYDVKM. CDR3 size: 15 residues. The V and J ends lost 6 bases and 7 bases respectively, with 16 bases between them. The CDR3 region is CASSPSQGSNSPLHF. For the CDR3, the DNA is TGTGCCAGCAGCCCATCCCAGGGGTCGAATTCACCCCTCCACTTT.

This chain links TRBV20-1 with TRBJ2-3; D not resolved. Germline CDR1 is DFQATT and CDR2 is SNEGSKA (reference sequence). This CDR3 comprises 17 residues. V lost 6 bases and J 0 bases, leaving 22 bases between the germline ends. CDR3 DNA sequence: TGCAGTGCCCGACGCTCCCTCGGAAAGTTTAGCACAGATACGCAGTATTTT. It encodes CSARRSLGKFSTDTQYF.

The chain is built from TRBV11-2 and TRBJ2-7; D could derive from TRBD1 or TRBD2 (5 bases each). Per the germline V gene, CDR1 is SGHAT and CDR2 is FQNNGV. The CDR3 extends over 13 amino acids. With 6 bases removed from V and 12 bases from J, the gap between germline ends came to 21 bases. In DNA form, the CDR3 reads TGTGCCAGCAGTGAAGCGCTTCCGGGGCTGCGGTACTTC. The encoded protein is CASSEALPGLRYF.

This chain connects TRBV25-1 to TRBJ2-3, with a weak D call TRBD1 (6 bases). This CDR3 spans 15 amino acids. Germline CDR1 and CDR2: MGHDK and SYGVNS. V dropped 7 bases and J dropped 2 bases, with 16 bases sitting between them. Here the CDR3 reads CASNGVGQDTDTQYF. CDR3 nucleotides: TGTGCCAGCAACGGAGTGGGACAAGACACAGATACGCAGTATTTT.

This clonotype was recorded many times. This rearrangement joins TRBV6-2 or TRBV6-3 to TRBJ2-7; tentative D call: TRBD2 (6 bases). The V end lost 0 bases, the J end lost 2 bases, and 17 bases lay between the germline ends. The germline CDR1 and CDR2 sequences are MNHEY and SVGEGT. The CDR3 has 17 amino acids. The CDR3 DNA is TGTGCCAGCAGTTACTCGGCGGGCGGGACGCCACCCTACGAGCAGTACTTC. Translating it yields CASSYSAGGTPPYEQYF.

Only a few counts were recorded for this clonotype. The rearrangement joins TRBV12-3 or TRBV12-4 to TRBJ1-3; the D is unclear. V lost 1 base to trimming and J lost 0 bases, with 7 bases between them. The CDR3 contains 15 residues. In DNA form, the CDR3 reads TGTGCCAGCAGTTTAGTAGAACTCTCTGGAAACACCATATATTTT. Encoded protein: CASSLVELSGNTIYF.

This chain connects TRBV11-2 to TRBJ1-5; 8 bases align to TRBD1. The germline V gene has CDR1 SGHAT and CDR2 FQNNGV. Trimming took 1 base from V and 6 from J; bases not matched to a gene: 11. This CDR3 region has 17 residues. In DNA form, the CDR3 reads TGTGCCAGCAGCTTAGGGGGGGGCCAGGGGGCGCGTCAGCCCCAGCATTTT. Protein product: CASSLGGGQGARQPQHF.

The chain couples TRBV3-1 to TRBJ2-2; the D gene is possibly TRBD2 (6 bases). The V and J ends lost 1 base and 1 base respectively, with 10 bases between them. Germline V lookup: CDR1 LGHDT, CDR2 YNNKEL (reference sequence). CDR3 size: 16 residues. CDR3 sequence: CASSQGGSGNTGELFF. The CDR3 nucleotides are TGTGCCAGCAGCCAAGGGGGTAGCGGGAACACCGGGGAGCTGTTTTTT.

Only a few counts were recorded for this clonotype. This chain joins TRBV5-5 and TRBJ2-3; D possibly corresponds to TRBD1 (5 bases). Germline CDR1 SGHKS, CDR2 YYEKEE (reference sequence). This CDR3 comprises 15 residues. The V end lost 1 base, the J end lost 2 bases, and 11 bases lay between the germline ends. The CDR3 nucleotides are TGTGCCAGCAGCTTGCAGGGCTGGACCACAGATACGCAGTATTTT. It codes for CASSLQGWTTDTQYF.

There are a few counts of this clonotype. The J gene is TRBJ2-5, the V gene TRBV5-5; D perhaps matches TRBD2 (6 bases). The CDR3 has 14 residues. CDR1 is SGHKS and CDR2 is YYEKEE in the germline V gene (reference sequence). V gave up 0 bases and J gave up 13 bases, with 19 bases separating them. CDR3 bases: TGTGCCAGCAGCTTGGTTCAGCCGGGAGATTCCCCGTACTTC. Amino acid sequence: CASSLVQPGDSPYF.

This clonotype was found many times. The V call is TRBV28, the J call TRBJ2-5, with 12 bases aligning to TRBD1. The junction had 5 bases not matched to a gene; V was cut back by 6 bases and J by 6 bases. Germline V CDR1 and CDR2: MDHEN, SYDVKM. The CDR3 has 14 residues. The CDR3 DNA reads as TGTGCCAGCAGGGGGACAGGGGGCGTAAAGACCCAGTACTTC. Translation gives CASRGTGGVKTQYF.

This clonotype has more than one count but fewer than ten. This chain uses TRBV7-2 with TRBJ2-1; 8 bases map to TRBD1. CDR3 size: 14 residues. Per germline, CDR1 SGHTA and CDR2 FQGNSA. The V and J ends lost 5 bases and 6 bases, in that order; junction bases with no gene match: 6. The CDR3 spells CASSLGTGTNEQFF. Here the CDR3 DNA reads TGTGCCAGCAGCCTAGGGACAGGAACCAATGAGCAGTTCTTC. Looking up the rest from reference TRBV7-2 and TRBJ2-1 gives the full variable domain: GAGVSQSPSNKVTEKGKDVELRCDPISGHTALYWYRQSLGQGLEFLIYFQGNSAPDKSGLPSDRFSAERTGGSVSTLTIQRTQQEDSAVYLCASSLGTGTNEQFFGPGTRLTVL.

In this sample, this clonotype turned up a few times. The V call is TRBV5-1, the J call TRBJ1-1; D might be TRBD1 (5 bases). The V end lost 2 bases, the J end lost 6 bases, and 20 bases lay between the germline ends. CDR3 size: 16 residues. Per germline, CDR1 SGHRS and CDR2 YFSETQ. CDR3 in amino acids: CASSFFPPPGTAEAFF. The DNA for the CDR3 is TGCGCCAGCAGCTTCTTTCCCCCCCCGGGGACCGCTGAAGCTTTCTTT.

This clonotype was detected ten times or more. The rearrangement links TRBV12-3 or TRBV12-4 to TRBJ1-1, with 7 bases lining up with TRBD1. The junction had 7 bases not matched to a gene; V was cut back by 6 bases and J by 0 bases. The CDR3 contains 15 residues. The CDR3, as DNA: TGTGCCAGCAGGGCGAGGGACAGCATGAACACTGAAGCTTTCTTT. As protein: CASRARDSMNTEAFF.